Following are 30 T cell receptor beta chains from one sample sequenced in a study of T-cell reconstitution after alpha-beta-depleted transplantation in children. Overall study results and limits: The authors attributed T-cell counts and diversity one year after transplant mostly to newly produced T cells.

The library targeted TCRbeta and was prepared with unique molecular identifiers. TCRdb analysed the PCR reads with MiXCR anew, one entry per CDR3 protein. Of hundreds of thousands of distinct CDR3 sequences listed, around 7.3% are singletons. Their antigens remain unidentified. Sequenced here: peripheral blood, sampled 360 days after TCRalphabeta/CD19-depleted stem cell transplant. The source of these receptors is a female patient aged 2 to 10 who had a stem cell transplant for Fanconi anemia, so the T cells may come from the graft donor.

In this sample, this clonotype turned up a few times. The CDR3, as DNA: TGTGCCAGCAGCTCTTTAACCGGACAGGTCGAATATGGCTACACCTTC. It is translated as CASSSLTGQVEYGYTF. The chain has TRBV9 and TRBJ1-2, with TRBD1 matching over 7 bases. The CDR3 consists of 16 residues. Trimming cost V 4 bases and J 5 bases; bases outside gene matches: 14. Germline V gene sequence: CDR1 SGDLS, CDR2 YYNGEE.

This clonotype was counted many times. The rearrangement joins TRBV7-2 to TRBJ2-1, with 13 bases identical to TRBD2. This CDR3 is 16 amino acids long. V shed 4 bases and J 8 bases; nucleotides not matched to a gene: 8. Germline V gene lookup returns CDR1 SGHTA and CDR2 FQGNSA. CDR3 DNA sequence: TGTGCCAGCAGCTCGAGGACTAGCGGGAGAGTCTATGAGCAGTTCTTC. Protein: CASSSRTSGRVYEQFF.

This CDR3 is CASSQELDANYGYTF. In DNA, the CDR3 is TGCGCCAGCAGCCAAGAGCTCGACGCTAACTATGGCTACACCTTC. This chain joins TRBV4-3 and TRBJ1-2; D not resolved. CDR1 is LGHNA, CDR2 YSLEER, per germline. The CDR3 spans 15 residues. V gave up 0 bases and J gave up 0 bases, with 8 bases separating them.

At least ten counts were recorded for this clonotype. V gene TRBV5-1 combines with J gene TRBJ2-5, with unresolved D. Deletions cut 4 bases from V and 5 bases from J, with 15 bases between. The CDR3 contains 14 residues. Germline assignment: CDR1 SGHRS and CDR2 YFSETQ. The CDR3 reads CASSAFGYSETQYF. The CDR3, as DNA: TGCGCCAGCAGCGCGTTCGGTTATAGCGAGACCCAGTACTTC.

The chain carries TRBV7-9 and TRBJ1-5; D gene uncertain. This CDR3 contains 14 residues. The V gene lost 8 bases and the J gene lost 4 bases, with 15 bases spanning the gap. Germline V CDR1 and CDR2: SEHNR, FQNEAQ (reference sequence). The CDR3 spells CASPLRRGNQPQHF. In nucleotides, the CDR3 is TGTGCCAGCCCGCTTAGGCGTGGGAATCAGCCCCAGCATTTT. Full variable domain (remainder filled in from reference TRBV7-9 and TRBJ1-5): DTGVSQNPRHKITKRGQNVTFRCDPISEHNRLYWYRQTLGQGPEFLTYFQNEAQLEKSRLLSDRFSAERPKGSFSTLEIQRTEQGDSAMYLCASPLRRGNQPQHFGDGTRLSIL.

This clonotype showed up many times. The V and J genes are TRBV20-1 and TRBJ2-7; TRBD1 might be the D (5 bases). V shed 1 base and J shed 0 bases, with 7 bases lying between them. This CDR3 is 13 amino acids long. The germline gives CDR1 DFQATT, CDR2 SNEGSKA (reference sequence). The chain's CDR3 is CSARAGHSYEQYV. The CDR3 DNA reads TGCAGTGCTAGAGCCGGACACTCCTACGAGCAGTACGTC.

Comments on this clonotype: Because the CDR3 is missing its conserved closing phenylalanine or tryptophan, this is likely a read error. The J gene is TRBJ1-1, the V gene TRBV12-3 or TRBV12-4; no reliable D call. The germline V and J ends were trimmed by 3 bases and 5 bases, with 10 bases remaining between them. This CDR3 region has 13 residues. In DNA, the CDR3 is TGTGCCAGCAGTTTTTTCGCGGGAACTGAAGCTTTCTTA. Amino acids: CASSFFAGTEAFL.

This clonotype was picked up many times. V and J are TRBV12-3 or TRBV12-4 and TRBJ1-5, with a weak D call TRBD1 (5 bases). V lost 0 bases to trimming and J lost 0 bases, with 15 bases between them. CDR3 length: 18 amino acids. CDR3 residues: CASSLALNGADSNQPQHF. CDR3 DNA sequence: TGTGCCAGCAGTTTAGCGCTAAATGGGGCAGATAGCAATCAGCCCCAGCATTTT.

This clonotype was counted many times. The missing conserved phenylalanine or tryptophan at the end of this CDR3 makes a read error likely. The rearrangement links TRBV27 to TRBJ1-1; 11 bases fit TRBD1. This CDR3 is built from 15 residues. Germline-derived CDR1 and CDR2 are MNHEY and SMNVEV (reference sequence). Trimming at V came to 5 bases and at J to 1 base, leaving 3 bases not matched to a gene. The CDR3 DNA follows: TGTGCCAGCAGTCTCGGGACAGGGGGGAACACTGAAGCTTTCCTT. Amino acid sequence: CASSLGTGGNTEAFL.

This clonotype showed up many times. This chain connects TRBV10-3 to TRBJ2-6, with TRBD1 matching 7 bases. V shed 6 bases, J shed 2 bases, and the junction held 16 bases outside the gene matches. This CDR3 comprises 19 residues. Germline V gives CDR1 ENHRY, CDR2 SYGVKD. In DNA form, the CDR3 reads TGTGCCATCAGCGGCGAGATCGACAGGGTTAGTACTGGGGCCAACGTCCTGACTTTC. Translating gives CAISGEIDRVSTGANVLTF.

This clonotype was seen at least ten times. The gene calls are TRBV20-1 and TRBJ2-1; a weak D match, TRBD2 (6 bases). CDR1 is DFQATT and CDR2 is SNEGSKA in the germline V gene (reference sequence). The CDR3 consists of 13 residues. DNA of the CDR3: TGCTTGATCCGGCGGGACCCCTACAATGAGCAGTTCTTC. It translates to CLIRRDPYNEQFF.

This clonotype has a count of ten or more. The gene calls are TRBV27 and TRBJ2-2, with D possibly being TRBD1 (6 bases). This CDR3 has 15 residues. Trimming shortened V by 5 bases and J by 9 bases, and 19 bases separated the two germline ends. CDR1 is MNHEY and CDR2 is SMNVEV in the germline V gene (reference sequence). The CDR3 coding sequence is TGTGCCAGCAGTGTATACAGGGCTGGCGTCCGGGAGCTGTTTTTT. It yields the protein CASSVYRAGVRELFF.

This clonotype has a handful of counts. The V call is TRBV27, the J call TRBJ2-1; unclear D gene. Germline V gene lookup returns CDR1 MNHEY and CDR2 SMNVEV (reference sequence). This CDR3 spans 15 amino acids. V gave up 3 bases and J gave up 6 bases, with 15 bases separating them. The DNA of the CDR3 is TGTGCCAGCAGTTTTAGCCGCCTCGTGGCCAATGAGCAGTTCTTC. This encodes CASSFSRLVANEQFF.

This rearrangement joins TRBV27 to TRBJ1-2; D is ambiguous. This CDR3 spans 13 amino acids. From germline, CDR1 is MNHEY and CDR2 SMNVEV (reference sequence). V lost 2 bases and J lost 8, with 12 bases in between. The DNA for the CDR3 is TGTGCCAGCAGTTTAAACGGATCAGGAGGCTACACCTTC. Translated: CASSLNGSGGYTF.

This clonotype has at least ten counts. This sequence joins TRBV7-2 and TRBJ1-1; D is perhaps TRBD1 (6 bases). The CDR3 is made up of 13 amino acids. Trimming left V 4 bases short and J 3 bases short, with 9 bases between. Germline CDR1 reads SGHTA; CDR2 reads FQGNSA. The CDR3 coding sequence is TGTGCCAGCAGCTCACAGGGTTACACTGAAGCTTTCTTT. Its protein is CASSSQGYTEAFF.

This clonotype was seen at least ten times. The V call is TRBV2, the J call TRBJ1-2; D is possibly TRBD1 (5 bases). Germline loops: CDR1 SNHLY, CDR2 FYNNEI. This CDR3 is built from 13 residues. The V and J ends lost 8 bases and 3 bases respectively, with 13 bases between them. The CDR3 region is CASRIGGYYGYTF. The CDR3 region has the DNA TGTGCCAGCCGGATCGGGGGTTACTATGGCTACACCTTC.

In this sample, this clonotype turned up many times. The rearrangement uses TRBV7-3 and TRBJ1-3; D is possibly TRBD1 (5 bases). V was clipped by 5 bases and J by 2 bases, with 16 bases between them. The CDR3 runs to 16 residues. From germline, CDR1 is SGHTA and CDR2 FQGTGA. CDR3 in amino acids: CASSKGAGITGNTIYF. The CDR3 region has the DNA TGTGCCAGCAGCAAAGGGGCAGGGATCACTGGAAACACCATATATTTT.

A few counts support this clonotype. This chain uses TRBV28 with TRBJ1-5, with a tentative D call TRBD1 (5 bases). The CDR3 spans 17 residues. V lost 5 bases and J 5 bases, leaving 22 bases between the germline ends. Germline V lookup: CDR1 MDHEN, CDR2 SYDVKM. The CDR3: CASSPTGWGRVDQPQHF. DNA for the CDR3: TGTGCCAGCAGTCCGACGGGGTGGGGGAGGGTCGATCAGCCCCAGCATTTT.

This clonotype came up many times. This CDR3 is CASSLAAGPDTQYF. The CDR3 DNA reads TGCGCCAGCAGCTTGGCCGCGGGACCAGATACGCAGTATTTT. The chain is built from TRBV5-1 and TRBJ2-3; a possible D gene is TRBD2 (6 bases). Trimming removed 0 bases from V and 4 bases from J, with 9 bases in between. This CDR3 is 14 amino acids long. Germline lookup yields CDR1 SGHRS and CDR2 YFSETQ.

In DNA form, the CDR3 reads TGTGCCAGCAGTCCGGACAGGGAGAACTACGAGCAGTACGTC. Protein: CASSPDRENYEQYV. The chain carries TRBV27 and TRBJ2-7; 8 positions match TRBD1. CDR1 MNHEY and CDR2 SMNVEV come from the germline V gene (reference sequence). J gave up 3 bases and V 5 bases, and 6 bases lay outside the gene matches. The CDR3 length is 14 residues.

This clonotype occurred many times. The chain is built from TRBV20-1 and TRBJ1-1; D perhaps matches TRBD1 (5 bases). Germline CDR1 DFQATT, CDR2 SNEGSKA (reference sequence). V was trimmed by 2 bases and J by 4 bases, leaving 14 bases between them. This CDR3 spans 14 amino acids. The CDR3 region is CSARLAGWGTEAFF. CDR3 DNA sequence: TGCAGTGCTAGACTAGCAGGGTGGGGCACTGAAGCTTTCTTT.

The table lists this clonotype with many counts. The CDR3 DNA reads as TGTGCCAGCAGCTACAACGCAGGGCTATATGGCTACACCTTC. Translating gives CASSYNAGLYGYTF. The chain is built from TRBV7-3 and TRBJ1-2; D is perhaps TRBD1 (5 bases). Trimming removed 4 bases at V and 5 bases at J, with 14 bases between. The CDR3 contains 14 residues. Germline assignment: CDR1 SGHTA and CDR2 FQGTGA. Supplemented by reference TRBV7-3 and TRBJ1-2, the full variable domain reads GAGVSQTPSNKVTEKGKYVELRCDPISGHTALYWYRQSLGQGPEFLIYFQGTGAADDSGLPNDRFFAVRPEGSVSTLKIQRTERGDSAVYLCASSYNAGLYGYTFGSGTRLTVV.

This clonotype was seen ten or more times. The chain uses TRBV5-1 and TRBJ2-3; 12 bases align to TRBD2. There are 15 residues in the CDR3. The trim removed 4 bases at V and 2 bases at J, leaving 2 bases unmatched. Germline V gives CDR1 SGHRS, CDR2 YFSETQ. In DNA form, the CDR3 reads TGCGCCAGCAGCGGACTAGCGGGATCCACAGATACGCAGTATTTT. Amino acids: CASSGLAGSTDTQYF.

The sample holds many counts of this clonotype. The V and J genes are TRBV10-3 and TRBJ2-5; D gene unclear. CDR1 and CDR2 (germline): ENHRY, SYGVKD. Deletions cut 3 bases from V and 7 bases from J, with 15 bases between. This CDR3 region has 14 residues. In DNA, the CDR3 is TGTGCCATCAGTGAAGAGAGACATCAGAGGACCCAGTACTTC. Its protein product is CAISEERHQRTQYF.

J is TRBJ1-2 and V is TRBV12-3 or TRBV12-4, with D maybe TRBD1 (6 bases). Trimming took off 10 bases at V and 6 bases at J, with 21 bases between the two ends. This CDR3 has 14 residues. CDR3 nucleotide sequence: TGTGCCATTACGTTGAGCAGGGGAGGAAATGGCTACACCTTC. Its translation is CAITLSRGGNGYTF.

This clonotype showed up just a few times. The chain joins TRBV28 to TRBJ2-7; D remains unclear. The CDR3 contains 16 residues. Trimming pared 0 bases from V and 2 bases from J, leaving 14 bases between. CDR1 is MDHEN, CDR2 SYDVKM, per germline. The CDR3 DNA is TGTGCCAGCAGTTTATGCATAGGTTTTTTAACCTACGAGCAGTACGTC. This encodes CASSLCIGFLTYEQYV.

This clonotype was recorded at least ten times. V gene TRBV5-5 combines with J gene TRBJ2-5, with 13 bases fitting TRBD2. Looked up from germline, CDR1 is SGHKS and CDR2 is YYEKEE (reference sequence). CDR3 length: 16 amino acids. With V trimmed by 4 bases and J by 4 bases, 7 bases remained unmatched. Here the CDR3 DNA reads TGTGCCAGCAGCACCCCCGGACTAGCGGGGGTAGAGACCCAGTACTTC. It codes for CASSTPGLAGVETQYF.

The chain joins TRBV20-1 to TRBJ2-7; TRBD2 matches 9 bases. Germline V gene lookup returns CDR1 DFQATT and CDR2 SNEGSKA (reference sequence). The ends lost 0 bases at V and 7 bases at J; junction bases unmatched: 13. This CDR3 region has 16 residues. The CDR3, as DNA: TGCAGTGCTAGAGATATCCGTCGCGGGGGGGCTTGGGAGCAGTACTTC. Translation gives CSARDIRRGGAWEQYF.

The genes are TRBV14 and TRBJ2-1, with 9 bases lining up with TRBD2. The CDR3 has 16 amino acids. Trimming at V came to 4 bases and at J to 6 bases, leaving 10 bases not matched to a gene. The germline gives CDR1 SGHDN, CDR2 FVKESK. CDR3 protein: CASSPLGLARSNEQFF. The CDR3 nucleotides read TGTGCCAGCAGCCCCCTGGGACTAGCTCGCAGCAATGAGCAGTTCTTC.

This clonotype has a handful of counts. The CDR3 spells CASSLGSGAYTGELFF. The DNA for the CDR3 is TGTGCCAGCAGCTTGGGTAGCGGGGCCTACACCGGGGAGCTGTTTTTT. This sequence joins TRBV5-6 and TRBJ2-2, with 8 bases matching TRBD2. Germline V CDR1 and CDR2: SGHDT, YYEEEE. V shed 0 bases and J 3 bases; nucleotides not matched to a gene: 4. This CDR3 has 16 amino acids.